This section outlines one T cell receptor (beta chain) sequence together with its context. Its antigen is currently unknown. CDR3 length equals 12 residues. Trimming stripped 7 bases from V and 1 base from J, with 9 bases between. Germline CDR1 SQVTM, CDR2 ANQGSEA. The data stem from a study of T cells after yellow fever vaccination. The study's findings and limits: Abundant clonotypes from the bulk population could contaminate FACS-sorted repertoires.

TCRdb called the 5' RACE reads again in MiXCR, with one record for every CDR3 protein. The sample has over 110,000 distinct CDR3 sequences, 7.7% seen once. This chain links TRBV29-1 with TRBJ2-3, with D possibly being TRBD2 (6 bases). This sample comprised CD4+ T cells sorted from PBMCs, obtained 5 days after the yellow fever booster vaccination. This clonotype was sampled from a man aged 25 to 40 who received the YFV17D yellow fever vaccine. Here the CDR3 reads CSGDSGTDTQYF. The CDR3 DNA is TGCAGCGGGGACTCGGGCACAGATACGCAGTATTTT.